This T cell receptor beta chain was profiled in a study of blood T cell repertoires in COVID-19. Study-level background: Material from acute and convalescent COVID-19 was sourced from the United States, Italy and Spain.

Germline trimming cut 5 bases from V and 4 bases from J; bases unmatched to any gene: 9. The V gene's germline CDR1 is SGHAT and CDR2 FQNNGV. There are 17 residues in the CDR3. Produced via immunoSEQ multiplex PCR; TCRdb's table is partial and in-frame only. The sample lists about 260,000 clones, about 89% seen once, with about 8.6% in the top ten. The clonotype comes from a man in his forties with active or convalescent COVID-19. The sequenced sample consisted of peripheral blood. The chain combines TRBV11-2 with TRBJ2-2, with 11 bases identical to TRBD1. The CDR3 protein is CASSPHVGTGGTGELFF. DNA of the CDR3: TGTGCCAGCAGCCCACACGTTGGGACAGGGGGCACCGGGGAGCTGTTTTTT.